This passage covers 19 T cell receptor beta chains from one sample sequenced in a study of shared clonotypes between healthy human individuals. Assay: immunoSEQ multiplex PCR; the TCRdb copy retains only in-frame clones and omits some. In the table there are about 2.4 million clones, 93% of which are singletons. Sequenced: naive CD4+ T cells from PBMCs. Indicated subset: CD45RA+ positively selected. These receptors came from a young man in good health. Some clones in this sample may be carry-over from other donors' samples.

The rearrangement links TRBV28 to TRBJ1-1; 7 positions agree with TRBD1. Germline V CDR1 and CDR2: MDHEN, SYDVKM. This CDR3 is 14 amino acids long. The V and J ends lost 4 bases and 5 bases, in that order; junction bases with no gene match: 7. The CDR3 DNA is TGTGCCAGCAGTTCGGCAGGGGGACTTACTGAAGCTTTCTTT. This codes for CASSSAGGLTEAFF.

The chain couples TRBV7-3 to TRBJ2-1, with D possibly TRBD1 on 5 matching bases. The CDR3 is 14 residues long. CDR1 and CDR2 from the germline V gene are SGHTA and FQGTGA. Trimming stripped 3 bases from V and 4 bases from J, with 10 bases between. The CDR3 region has the DNA TGTGCCAGCAGCTTTTCCAGGGTTTACAATGAGCAGTTCTTC. Translated: CASSFSRVYNEQFF.

The chain employs TRBV7-3 and TRBJ2-1; D may match TRBD1 or TRBD2 (5 bases each). From germline, CDR1 is SGHTA and CDR2 FQGTGA. Deletions cut 5 bases from V and 2 bases from J, with 13 bases between. This CDR3 contains 15 residues. CDR3 coding DNA: TGTGCCAGCAGCCCCACCAGGGACGCCTACAATGAGCAGTTCTTC. The encoded protein is CASSPTRDAYNEQFF. Full variable domain (missing parts from reference TRBV7-3 and TRBJ2-1): GAGVSQTPSNKVTEKGKYVELRCDPISGHTALYWYRQSLGQGPEFLIYFQGTGAADDSGLPNDRFFAVRPEGSVSTLKIQRTERGDSAVYLCASSPTRDAYNEQFFGPGTRLTVL.

This clone was seen a handful of times. One base away lies a much larger clone, so this may be a sequencing read error. Other nucleotide sequences from this sample produce the same CDR3. The gene calls are TRBV6-5 and TRBJ1-5; 10 bases map to TRBD1. Trimming removed 6 bases from V and 2 bases from J; junction bases left unmatched: 1. This CDR3 has 14 amino acids. Germline values: CDR1 MNHEY, CDR2 SVGAGI. In DNA, the CDR3 is TGTGCCAGCAGGGGGACAGGGGGCAATCAGCCCCAGCATTTT. Translated, it gives CASRGTGGNQPQHF.

The rearrangement uses TRBV4-2 and TRBJ2-1; the D call may be TRBD1 or TRBD2 (6 bases each). This CDR3 is 15 amino acids long. V was trimmed by 1 base and J by 7 bases, leaving 14 bases between them. Germline values: CDR1 LGHNA, CDR2 YNFKEQ. CDR3 in amino acids: CASSQVSGRGNEQFF. DNA of the CDR3: TGTGCCAGCAGCCAAGTTAGCGGAAGGGGGAATGAGCAGTTCTTC.

The chain couples TRBV7-8 to TRBJ1-5; D is perhaps TRBD1 (6 bases). With 8 bases removed from V and 9 bases from J, the gap between germline ends came to 20 bases. CDR1 and CDR2 from the germline V gene are SGHVS and FQNEAQ. The CDR3 is 14 amino acids. This chain's CDR3 is CASARQAARGPQHF. In DNA, the CDR3 is TGTGCCAGCGCAAGACAGGCAGCGCGAGGGCCCCAGCATTTT.

CDR3 sequence: CASTRDGGSTEAFF. CDR3 coding DNA: TGCGCCAGCACCCGAGATGGGGGATCCACTGAAGCTTTCTTT. This sequence joins TRBV4-1 and TRBJ1-1, with a tentative D call TRBD1 (5 bases). CDR1 is MGHRA and CDR2 is YSYEKL in the germline V gene. V lost 7 bases, J lost 4 bases, and 16 bases lay in between. The CDR3 sequence is 14 residues long.

The CDR3 DNA sequence: TGCGCCAGCAGCTTCCGACAGATGAACACCGGGGAGCTGTTTTTT. Translating gives CASSFRQMNTGELFF. This chain uses TRBV5-1 with TRBJ2-2; tentatively, D is TRBD1 (5 bases). With 2 bases removed from V and 1 base from J, the gap between germline ends came to 9 bases. Germline CDR1 is SGHRS and CDR2 is YFSETQ. CDR3 length: 15 amino acids.

CDR3 sequence reads: CASGDREDYGYTF. The CDR3 coding sequence is TGTGCCAGCGGGGATAGGGAGGACTATGGCTACACCTTC. The J gene is TRBJ1-2, the V gene TRBV25-1; D ambiguous. Between the trimmed V and J ends, which lost 8 bases and 3 bases, there was a span of 13 bases. Germline V gene lookup returns CDR1 MGHDK and CDR2 SYGVNS. The CDR3 is 13 amino acids.

This clone has only one observation. V gene TRBV12-1 combines with J gene TRBJ2-7; the table's D call, TRBD2, has no DNA check behind it. TRBV12-1 is listed as a pseudogene. CDR3 size: 12 residues. The CDR3 loop is CASSCPGRPGDF. The CDR3 region has the DNA TGTGCCAGCAGCTGCCCTGGGCGGCCGGGAGACTTC.

The V and J genes are TRBV6-1 and TRBJ1-4; D might be TRBD1 (5 bases). V was shortened by 5 bases and J by 10 bases, with 17 bases between the two germline ends. CDR3 length equals 14 residues. Germline V lookup: CDR1 MNHNS, CDR2 SASEGT. In nucleotides, the CDR3 is TGTGCCAGCAGTAAGGGCCCCGAGGGGCGAAAACTGTTTTTT. This translates into CASSKGPEGRKLFF.

This clone was seen only once. The chain uses TRBV7-3 and TRBJ2-1, with D possibly being TRBD1 or TRBD2 (5 bases each). The CDR3 spans 16 residues. V was trimmed by 0 bases and J by 4 bases, leaving 13 bases between them. CDR1 is SGHTA and CDR2 is FQGTGA in the germline V gene. The CDR3 DNA follows: TGTGCCAGCAGCTTAACTTTCCGGGGCGGGTACAATGAGCAGTTCTTC. It is translated as CASSLTFRGGYNEQFF.

CDR3: CASSPGALTEAFF. CDR3 sequence (DNA): TGTGCCAGCAGCCCTGGGGCACTCACTGAAGCTTTCTTT. The V call is TRBV6-1, the J call TRBJ1-1, with D perhaps matching TRBD1 (5 bases). The V end was cut by 6 bases, the J end by 4 bases, with 12 bases between. In germline, CDR1 is MNHNS, CDR2 SASEGT. The CDR3 has 13 residues.

J is TRBJ1-1 and V is TRBV5-1; D uncertain. The germline gives CDR1 SGHRS, CDR2 YFSETQ. The CDR3 is 14 amino acids. V was pared by 0 bases and J by 7 bases, with 13 bases between. Here the CDR3 DNA reads TGCGCCAGCAGCTTGGTCTCCGGTGGCAGTGAAGCTTTCTTT. Protein sequence: CASSLVSGGSEAFF. Full variable domain (missing parts from reference TRBV5-1 and TRBJ1-1): KAGVTQTPRYLIKTRGQQVTLSCSPISGHRSVSWYQQTPGQGLQFLFEYFSETQRNKGNFPGRFSGRQFSNSRSEMNVSTLELGDSALYLCASSLVSGGSEAFFGQGTRLTVV.

The CDR3 here is CASRLSSYNEQFF. In nucleotides, the CDR3 is TGCGCCAGCAGGCTGAGCTCCTACAATGAGCAGTTCTTC. The V gene is TRBV4-1, the J gene TRBJ2-1, with unresolved D. Trimming removed 6 bases from V and 0 bases from J, with 6 bases in between. The CDR3 sequence is 13 residues long. Germline V CDR1 and CDR2: MGHRA, YSYEKL.

The V and J genes are TRBV28 and TRBJ2-6; a possible D gene is TRBD1 (6 bases). The V gene lost 4 bases and the J gene lost 2 bases, with 9 bases spanning the gap. CDR1 and CDR2 from the germline V gene are MDHEN and SYDVKM. The CDR3 loop spans 15 amino acids. CDR3 in DNA: TGTGCCAGCAGTTCCGCAGGGGCTGGGGCCAACGTCCTGACTTTC. Amino acids: CASSSAGAGANVLTF.

The CDR3 reads CASISNSDTEAFF. In DNA, the CDR3 is TGTGCCAGCATTTCGAACAGTGACACTGAAGCTTTCTTT. V and J are TRBV6-5 and TRBJ1-1; D unclear. V was cut by 7 bases and J by 3 bases, with 12 bases left in between. Germline values: CDR1 MNHEY, CDR2 SVGAGI. There are 13 residues in the CDR3.

This chain links TRBV18 with TRBJ2-7; D remains ambiguous. In germline, CDR1 is KGHSH, CDR2 LQKENI. V lost 0 bases and J 3 bases, leaving 9 bases between the germline ends. This CDR3 is 14 amino acids long. The CDR3 spells CASSPPDGDYEQYF. The CDR3 nucleotides are TGTGCCAGCTCACCACCCGACGGAGACTACGAGCAGTACTTC.

This clone occurred once. Other DNA sequences in this specimen translate into the identical CDR3. The chain uses TRBV6-5 and TRBJ2-2; D call uncertain. V shed 2 bases and J shed 5 bases, with 6 bases lying between them. From germline, CDR1 is MNHEY and CDR2 SVGAGI. The CDR3 consists of 13 residues. In DNA form, the CDR3 reads TGTGCCAGCAGTTACCCGGGTACCGGGGAGCTGTTTTTT. Amino acids: CASSYPGTGELFF.